This T cell receptor (beta chain) is drawn from a study of blood T cell repertoires in COVID-19. Study-level information: Specimens from acute and convalescent COVID-19 originated in the United States, Italy and Spain. T cells, B-cell-depleted T cells, or PBMCs provided the cDNA or gDNA that served as material.

Source study methods: The authors estimated nucleated cell counts from reference gene primer amplification. Using immunoSEQ multiplex PCR, the repertoire was profiled, and TCRdb retains in-frame clones only, with some absent. V and J calls and clone size are given by that table; D and trimming were obtained from the DNA. Of 200,000 to 250,000 clones listed, roughly 84% were seen once; the top ten hold about 8.9%. V lost 0 bases, J lost 2 bases, and 21 bases lay in between. In germline, CDR1 is SGHRS, CDR2 YFSETQ. There are 19 residues in the CDR3. Sequences were obtained from peripheral blood. The chain is built from TRBV5-1 and TRBJ2-4; tentatively, D is TRBD1 (6 bases). The sequence was collected from a man aged 45-65 years with active or convalescent COVID-19. DNA of the CDR3: TGCGCCAGCAGCTTGGGTCGGGACAAGGGGCCGTTGACCAAAAACATTCAGTACTTC. This translates into CASSLGRDKGPLTKNIQYF.